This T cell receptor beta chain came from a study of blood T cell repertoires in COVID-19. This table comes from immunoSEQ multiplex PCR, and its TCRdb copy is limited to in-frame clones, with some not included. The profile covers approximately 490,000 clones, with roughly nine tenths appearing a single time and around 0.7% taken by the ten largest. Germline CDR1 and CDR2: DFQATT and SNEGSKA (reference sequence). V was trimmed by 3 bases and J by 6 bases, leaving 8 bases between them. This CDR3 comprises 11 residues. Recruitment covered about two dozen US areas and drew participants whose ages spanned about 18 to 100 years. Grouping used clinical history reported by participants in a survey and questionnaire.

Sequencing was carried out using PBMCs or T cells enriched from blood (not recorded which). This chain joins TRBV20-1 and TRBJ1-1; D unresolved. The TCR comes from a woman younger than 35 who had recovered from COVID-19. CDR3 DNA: TGCAGTGCTAGGGAGGGAGCTGAAGCTTTCTTT. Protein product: CSAREGAEAFF.